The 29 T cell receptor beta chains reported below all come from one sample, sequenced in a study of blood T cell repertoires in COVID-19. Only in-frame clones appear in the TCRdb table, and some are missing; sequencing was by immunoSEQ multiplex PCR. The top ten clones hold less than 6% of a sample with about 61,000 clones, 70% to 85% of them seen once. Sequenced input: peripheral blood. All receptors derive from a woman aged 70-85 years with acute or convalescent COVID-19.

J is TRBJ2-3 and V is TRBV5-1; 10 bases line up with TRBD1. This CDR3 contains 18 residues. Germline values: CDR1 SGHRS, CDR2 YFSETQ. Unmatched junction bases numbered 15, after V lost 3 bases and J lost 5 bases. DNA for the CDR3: TGCGCCAGCAGCTGGGGATGGGCGGACAGGGGGGTTGGAGATACGCAGTATTTT. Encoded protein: CASSWGWADRGVGDTQYF.

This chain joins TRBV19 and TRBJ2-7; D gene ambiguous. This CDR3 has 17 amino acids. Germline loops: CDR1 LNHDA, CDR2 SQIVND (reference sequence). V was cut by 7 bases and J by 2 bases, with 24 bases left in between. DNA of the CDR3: TGTGCCAGTATTCAACGCCCGGCAGGCAGAACCACCTACGAGCAGTACTTC. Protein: CASIQRPAGRTTYEQYF. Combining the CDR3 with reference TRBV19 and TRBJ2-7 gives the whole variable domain DGGITQSPKYLFRKEGQNVTLSCEQNLNHDAMYWYRQDPGQGLRLIYYSQIVNDFQKGDIAEGYSVSREKKESFPLTVTSAQKNPTAFYLCASIQRPAGRTTYEQYFGPGTRLTVT.

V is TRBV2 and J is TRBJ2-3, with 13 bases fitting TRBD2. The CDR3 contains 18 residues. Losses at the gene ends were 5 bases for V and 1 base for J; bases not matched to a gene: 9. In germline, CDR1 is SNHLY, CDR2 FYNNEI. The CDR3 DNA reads TGTGCCAGCAGTCCGAGACTAGCGGGGGGCCCGGGCACAGATACGCAGTATTTT. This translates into CASSPRLAGGPGTDTQYF. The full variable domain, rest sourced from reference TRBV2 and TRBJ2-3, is EPEVTQTPSHQVTQMGQEVILRCVPISNHLYFYWYRQILGQKVEFLVSFYNNEISEKSEIFDDQFSVERPDGSNFTLKIRSTKLEDSAMYFCASSPRLAGGPGTDTQYFGPGTRLTVL.

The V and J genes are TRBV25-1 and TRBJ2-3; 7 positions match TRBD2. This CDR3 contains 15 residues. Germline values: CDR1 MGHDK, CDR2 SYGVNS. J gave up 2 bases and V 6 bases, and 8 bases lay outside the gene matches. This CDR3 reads CASRDRAGNTDTQYF. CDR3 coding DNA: TGTGCCAGCAGGGATAGAGCGGGAAACACAGATACGCAGTATTTT.

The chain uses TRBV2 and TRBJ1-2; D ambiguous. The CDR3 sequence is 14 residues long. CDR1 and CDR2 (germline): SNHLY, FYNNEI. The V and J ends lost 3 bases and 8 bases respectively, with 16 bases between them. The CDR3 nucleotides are TGTGCCAGCAGTGATAACGCGGCGGGGTACGGCTACACCTTC. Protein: CASSDNAAGYGYTF.

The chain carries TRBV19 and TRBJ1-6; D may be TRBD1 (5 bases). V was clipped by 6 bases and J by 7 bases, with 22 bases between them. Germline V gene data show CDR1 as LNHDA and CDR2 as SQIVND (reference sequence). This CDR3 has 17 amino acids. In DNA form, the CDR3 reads TGTGCCAGTAGCGCTAGATCCAGGGTGAGGCAAAATTCACCCCTCCACTTT. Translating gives CASSARSRVRQNSPLHF.

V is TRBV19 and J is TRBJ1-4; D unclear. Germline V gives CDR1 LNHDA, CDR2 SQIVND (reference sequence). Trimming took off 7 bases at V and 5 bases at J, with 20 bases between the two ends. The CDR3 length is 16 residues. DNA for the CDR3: TGTGCCAGTAAAGTCTCGTCAGTACAGATAAATGAAAAACTGTTTTTT. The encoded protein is CASKVSSVQINEKLFF. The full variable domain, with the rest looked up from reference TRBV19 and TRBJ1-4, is DGGITQSPKYLFRKEGQNVTLSCEQNLNHDAMYWYRQDPGQGLRLIYYSQIVNDFQKGDIAEGYSVSREKKESFPLTVTSAQKNPTAFYLCASKVSSVQINEKLFFGSGTQLSVL.

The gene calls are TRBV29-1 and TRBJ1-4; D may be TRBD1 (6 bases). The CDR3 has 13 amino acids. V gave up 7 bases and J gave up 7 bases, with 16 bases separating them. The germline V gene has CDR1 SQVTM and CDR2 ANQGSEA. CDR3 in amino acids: CSATGILGEKLFF. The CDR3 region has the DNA TGCAGCGCCACAGGGATTCTAGGTGAAAAACTGTTTTTT. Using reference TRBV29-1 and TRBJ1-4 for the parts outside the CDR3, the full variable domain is SAVISQKPSRDICQRGTSLTIQCQVDSQVTMMFWYRQQPGQSLTLIATANQGSEATYESGFVIDKFPISRPNLTFSTLTVSNMSPEDSSIYLCSATGILGEKLFFGSGTQLSVL.

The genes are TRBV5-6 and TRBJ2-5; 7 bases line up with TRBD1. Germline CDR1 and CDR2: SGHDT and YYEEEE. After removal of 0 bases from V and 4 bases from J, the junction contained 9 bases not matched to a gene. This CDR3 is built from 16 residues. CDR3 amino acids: CASSLGGQGVPETQYF. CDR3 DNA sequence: TGTGCCAGCAGCTTGGGAGGGCAGGGGGTTCCAGAGACCCAGTACTTC.

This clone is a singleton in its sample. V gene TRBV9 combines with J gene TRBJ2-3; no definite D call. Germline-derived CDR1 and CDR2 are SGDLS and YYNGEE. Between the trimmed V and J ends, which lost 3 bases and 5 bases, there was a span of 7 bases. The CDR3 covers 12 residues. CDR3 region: CASSEHLDTQYF. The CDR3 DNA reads TGTGCCAGCAGCGAGCATTTAGATACGCAGTATTTT. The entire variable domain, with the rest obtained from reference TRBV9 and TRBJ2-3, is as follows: DSGVTQTPKHLITATGQRVTLRCSPRSGDLSVYWYQQSLDQGLQFLIQYYNGEERAKGNILERFSAQQFPDLHSELNLSSLELGDSALYFCASSEHLDTQYFGPGTRLTVL.

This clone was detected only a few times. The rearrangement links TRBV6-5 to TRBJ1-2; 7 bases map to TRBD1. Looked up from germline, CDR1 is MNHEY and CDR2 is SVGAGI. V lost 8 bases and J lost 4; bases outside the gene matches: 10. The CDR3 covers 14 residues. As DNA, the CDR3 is TGTGCCAGCGTAGGGGGCGGAGGATCCTATGGCTACACCTTC. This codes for CASVGGGGSYGYTF.

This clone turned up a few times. In DNA, the CDR3 is TGTGCCAGCAGCCCCCGACAGGGGTTTGAAGCTTTCTTT. Translating it yields CASSPRQGFEAFF. The chain links TRBV9 to TRBJ1-1, with TRBD1 matching 8 bases. Unmatched junction bases numbered 6, after V lost 4 bases and J lost 7 bases. Germline V gives CDR1 SGDLS, CDR2 YYNGEE. The CDR3 consists of 13 residues.

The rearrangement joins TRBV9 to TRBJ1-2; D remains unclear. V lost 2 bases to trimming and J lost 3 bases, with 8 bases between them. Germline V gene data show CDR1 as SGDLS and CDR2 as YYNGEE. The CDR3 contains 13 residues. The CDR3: CASSVGEYYGYTF. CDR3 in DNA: TGTGCCAGCAGCGTTGGGGAGTACTATGGCTACACCTTC.

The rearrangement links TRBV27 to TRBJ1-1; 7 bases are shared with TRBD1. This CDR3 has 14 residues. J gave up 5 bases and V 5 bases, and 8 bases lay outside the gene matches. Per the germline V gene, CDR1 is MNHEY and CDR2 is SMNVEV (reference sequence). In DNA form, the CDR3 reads TGTGCCAGCAGTCCGCAGGGGGTAGGTACTGAAGCTTTCTTT. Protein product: CASSPQGVGTEAFF.

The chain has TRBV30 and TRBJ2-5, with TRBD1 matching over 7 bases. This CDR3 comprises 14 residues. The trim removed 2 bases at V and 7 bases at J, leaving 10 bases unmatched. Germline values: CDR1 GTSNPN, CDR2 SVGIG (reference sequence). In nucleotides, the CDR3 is TGTGCCTGGAGTAAGGGGGCAGACGTCCTGACCCAGTACTTC. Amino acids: CAWSKGADVLTQYF. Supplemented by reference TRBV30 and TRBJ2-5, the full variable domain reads SQTIHQWPATLVQPVGSPLSLECTVEGTSNPNLYWYRQAAGRGLQLLFYSVGIGQISSEVPQNLSASRPQDRQFILSSKKLLLSDSGFYLCAWSKGADVLTQYFGPGTRLLVL.

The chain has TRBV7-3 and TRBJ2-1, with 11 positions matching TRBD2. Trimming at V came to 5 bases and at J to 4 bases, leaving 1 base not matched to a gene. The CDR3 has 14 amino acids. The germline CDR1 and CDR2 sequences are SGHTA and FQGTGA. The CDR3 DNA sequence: TGTGCCAGCAGCCCTAGCGGGGGGTACAATGAGCAGTTCTTC. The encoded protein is CASSPSGGYNEQFF.

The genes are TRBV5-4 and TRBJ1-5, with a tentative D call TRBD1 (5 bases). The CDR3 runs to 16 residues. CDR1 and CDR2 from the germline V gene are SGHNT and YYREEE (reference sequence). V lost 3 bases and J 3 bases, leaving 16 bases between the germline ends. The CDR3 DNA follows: TGTGCCAGCAGCTGGGGAGGGGCGCGGGACAATCAGCCCCAGCATTTT. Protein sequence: CASSWGGARDNQPQHF.

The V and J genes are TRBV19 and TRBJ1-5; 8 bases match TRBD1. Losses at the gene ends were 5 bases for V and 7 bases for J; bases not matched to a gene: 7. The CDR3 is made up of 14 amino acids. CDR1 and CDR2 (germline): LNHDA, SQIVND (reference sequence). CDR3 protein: CASSWTGFGQPQHF. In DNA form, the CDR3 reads TGTGCCAGTAGTTGGACAGGGTTTGGGCAGCCCCAGCATTTT. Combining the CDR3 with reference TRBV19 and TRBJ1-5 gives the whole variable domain DGGITQSPKYLFRKEGQNVTLSCEQNLNHDAMYWYRQDPGQGLRLIYYSQIVNDFQKGDIAEGYSVSREKKESFPLTVTSAQKNPTAFYLCASSWTGFGQPQHFGDGTRLSIL.

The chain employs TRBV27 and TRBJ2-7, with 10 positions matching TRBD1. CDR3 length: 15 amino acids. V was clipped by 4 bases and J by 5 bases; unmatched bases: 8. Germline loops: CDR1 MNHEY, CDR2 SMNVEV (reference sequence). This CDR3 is CASSSWDRGLNEQYF. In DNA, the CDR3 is TGTGCCAGCAGTTCCTGGGACAGGGGATTGAACGAGCAGTACTTC.

CDR3 loop: CASRLGAAAFF. The CDR3 nucleotides are TGTGCCAGCAGGTTAGGGGCAGCAGCTTTCTTT. J is TRBJ1-1 and V is TRBV4-2; perhaps TRBD1 as D (5 bases). Germline V gene lookup returns CDR1 LGHNA and CDR2 YNFKEQ. The CDR3 totals 11 residues. Trimming cost V 6 bases and J 10 bases, with 12 bases left between them.

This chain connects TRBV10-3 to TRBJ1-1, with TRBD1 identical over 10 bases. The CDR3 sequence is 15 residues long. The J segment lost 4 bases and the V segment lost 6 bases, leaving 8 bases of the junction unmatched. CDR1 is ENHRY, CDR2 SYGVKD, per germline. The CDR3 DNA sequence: TGTGCCATCAGGGACTCCGGGGACAGGGGCACTGAAGCTTTCTTT. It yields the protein CAIRDSGDRGTEAFF.

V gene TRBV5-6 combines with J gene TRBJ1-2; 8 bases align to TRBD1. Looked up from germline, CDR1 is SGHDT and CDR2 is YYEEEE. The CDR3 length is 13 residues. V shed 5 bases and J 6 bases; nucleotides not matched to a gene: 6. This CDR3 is CASRRQGLDGYTF. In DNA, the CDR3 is TGTGCCAGCAGGCGACAGGGGTTAGATGGCTACACCTTC.

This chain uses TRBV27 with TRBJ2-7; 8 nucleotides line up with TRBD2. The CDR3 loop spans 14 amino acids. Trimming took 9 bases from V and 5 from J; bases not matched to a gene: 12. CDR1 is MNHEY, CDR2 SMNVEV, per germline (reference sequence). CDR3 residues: CARLTGGAMNEQYF. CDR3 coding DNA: TGTGCCAGGCTAACGGGGGGGGCGATGAACGAGCAGTACTTC.

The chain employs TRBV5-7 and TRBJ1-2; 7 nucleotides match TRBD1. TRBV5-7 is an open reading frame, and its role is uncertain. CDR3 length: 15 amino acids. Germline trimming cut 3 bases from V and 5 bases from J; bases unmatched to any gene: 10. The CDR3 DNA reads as TGTGCCAGCAGCTCTAATAGGGGGACAGTTTATGGCTACACCTTC. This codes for CASSSNRGTVYGYTF.

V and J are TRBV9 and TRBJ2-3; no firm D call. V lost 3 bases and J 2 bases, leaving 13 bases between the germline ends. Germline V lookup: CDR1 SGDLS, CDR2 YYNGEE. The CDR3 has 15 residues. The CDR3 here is CASSDRSSSTDTQYF. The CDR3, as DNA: TGTGCCAGCAGCGACCGGAGTAGTTCCACAGATACGCAGTATTTT.

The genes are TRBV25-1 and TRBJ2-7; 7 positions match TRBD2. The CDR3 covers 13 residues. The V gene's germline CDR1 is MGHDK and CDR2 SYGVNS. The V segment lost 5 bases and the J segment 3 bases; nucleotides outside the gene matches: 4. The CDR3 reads CASSWEGNYEQYF. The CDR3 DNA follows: TGTGCCAGCAGTTGGGAGGGAAACTACGAGCAGTACTTC.

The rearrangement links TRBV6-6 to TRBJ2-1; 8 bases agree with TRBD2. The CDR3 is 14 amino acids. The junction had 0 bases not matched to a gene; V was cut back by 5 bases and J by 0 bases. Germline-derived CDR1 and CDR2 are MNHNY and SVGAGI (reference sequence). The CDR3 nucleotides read TGTGCCAGCAGTGGGACTAGCTCCTACAATGAGCAGTTCTTC. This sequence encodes CASSGTSSYNEQFF.

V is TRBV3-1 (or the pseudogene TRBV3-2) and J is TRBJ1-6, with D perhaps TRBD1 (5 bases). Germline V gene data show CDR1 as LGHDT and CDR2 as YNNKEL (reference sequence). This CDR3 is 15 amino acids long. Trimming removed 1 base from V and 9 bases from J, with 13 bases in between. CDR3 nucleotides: TGTGCCAGCAGCCAAGTCCCTGGGGCTCCTTCACCCCTCCACTTT. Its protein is CASSQVPGAPSPLHF.

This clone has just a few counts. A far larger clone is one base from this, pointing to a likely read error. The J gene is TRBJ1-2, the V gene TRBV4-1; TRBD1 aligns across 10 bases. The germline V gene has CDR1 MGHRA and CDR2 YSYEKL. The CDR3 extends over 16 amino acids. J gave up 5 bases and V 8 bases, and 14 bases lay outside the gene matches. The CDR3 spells CASCPLGGTGVYGYTF. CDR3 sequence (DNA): TGCGCCAGCTGCCCCCTCGGGGGGACAGGGGTGTATGGCTACACCTTC.